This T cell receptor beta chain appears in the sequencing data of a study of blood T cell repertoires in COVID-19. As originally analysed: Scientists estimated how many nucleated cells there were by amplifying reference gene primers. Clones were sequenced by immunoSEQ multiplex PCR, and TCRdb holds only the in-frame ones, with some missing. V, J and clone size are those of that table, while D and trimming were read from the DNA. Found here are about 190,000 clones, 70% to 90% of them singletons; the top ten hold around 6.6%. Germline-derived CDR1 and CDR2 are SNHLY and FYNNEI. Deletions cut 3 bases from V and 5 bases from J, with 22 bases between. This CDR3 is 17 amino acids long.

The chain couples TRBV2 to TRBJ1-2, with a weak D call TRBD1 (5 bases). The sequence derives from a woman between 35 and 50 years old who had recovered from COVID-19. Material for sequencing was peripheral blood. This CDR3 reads CASSDSLGARLGYGYTF. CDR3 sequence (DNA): TGTGCCAGCAGTGATTCTTTAGGGGCGAGACTGGGATATGGCTACACCTTC.